The 27 T cell receptor beta chains listed next were all sequenced from one sample in a study of T cells in Graves' hyperthyroidism and ophthalmopathy. The source material, RNA transcripts, was used to amplify TCR beta CDR3 regions. Using the HTBI primer set, a first-round RT-PCR was run on the TCR CDR3. TCRdb reanalysed the multiplex PCR reads using MiXCR and keeps one entry per CDR3 protein. Found here are 490,000 or so distinct CDR3 sequences, around 20% of them singletons; the top ten hold approximately 48%. Sequenced: blood. These receptors came from a man aged 35 to 55 with Graves' ophthalmopathy.

The chain recombines TRBV19 with TRBJ1-2; 9 bases fit TRBD1. From germline, CDR1 is LNHDA and CDR2 SQIVND (reference sequence). The CDR3 extends over 14 amino acids. Trimming at V came to 6 bases and at J to 7 bases, leaving 9 bases not matched to a gene. CDR3 bases: TGTGCCAGTAGACGATCGACAGGGGGACTTGGCTACACCTTC. This sequence encodes CASRRSTGGLGYTF.

This clonotype was seen repeatedly, ten times or more. This chain connects TRBV5-1 to TRBJ1-1, with a tentative D call TRBD1 (5 bases). CDR1 is SGHRS, CDR2 YFSETQ, per germline. The CDR3 extends over 15 amino acids. Trimming took off 0 bases at V and 2 bases at J, with 11 bases between the two ends. This CDR3 is CASSLVGGSNTEAFF. CDR3 DNA: TGCGCCAGCAGCTTGGTGGGGGGATCAAACACTGAAGCTTTCTTT.

CDR3 residues: CASSLMVGEQYF. Here the CDR3 DNA reads TGTGCCAGCAGCTTGATGGTGGGCGAGCAGTACTTC. The V gene is TRBV5-6, the J gene TRBJ2-7; D is uncertain. The CDR3 has 12 residues. Germline CDR1 and CDR2: SGHDT and YYEEEE. V lost 1 base to trimming and J lost 6 bases, with 8 bases between them. The complete variable domain, with remaining parts taken from reference TRBV5-6 and TRBJ2-7, reads DAGVTQSPTHLIKTRGQQVTLRCSPKSGHDTVSWYQQALGQGPQFIFQYYEEEERQRGNFPDRFSGHQFPNYSSELNVNALLLGDSALYLCASSLMVGEQYFGPGTRLTVT.

This clonotype was found many times. V gene TRBV6-1 combines with J gene TRBJ2-7, with a weak D call TRBD1 (5 bases). Germline CDR1 and CDR2: MNHNS and SASEGT. CDR3 length equals 14 residues. The germline V and J ends were trimmed by 7 bases and 9 bases, with 22 bases remaining between them. The chain's CDR3 is CASISGRVHAAQYF. The CDR3 DNA is TGTGCCAGCATCTCGGGCAGGGTCCATGCTGCGCAGTACTTC.

This clonotype was picked up one time. This sequence joins TRBV2 and TRBJ1-2, with 9 bases matching TRBD1. The CDR3 is 15 residues long. Trimming removed 5 bases from V and 8 bases from J; junction bases left unmatched: 12. The germline gives CDR1 SNHLY, CDR2 FYNNEI. CDR3 DNA sequence: TGTGCCAGCAGTTCCCTAGCGGGACAGGGTAGGGGCTACACCTTC. Its protein is CASSSLAGQGRGYTF.

The chain employs TRBV6-5 and TRBJ1-5; the match to TRBD1 covers 7 bases. Germline CDR1 reads MNHEY; CDR2 reads SVGAGI. The trim removed 2 bases at V and 4 bases at J, leaving 8 bases unmatched. CDR3 size: 16 residues. CDR3 amino acids: CASSYTEGQLNQPQHF. The CDR3 DNA reads as TGTGCCAGCAGTTACACCGAGGGACAGCTTAATCAGCCCCAGCATTTT.

At least ten counts were recorded for this clonotype. The V gene is TRBV7-8, the J gene TRBJ2-7; 8 bases match TRBD2. The CDR3 is 14 amino acids. Unmatched junction bases numbered 3, after V lost 3 bases and J lost 2 bases. CDR1 SGHVS and CDR2 FQNEAQ come from the germline V gene. CDR3 amino acids: CASSFPGLAYEQYF. CDR3 coding DNA: TGTGCCAGCAGCTTTCCGGGACTAGCCTACGAGCAGTACTTC.

In its sample, this clonotype was seen a few times. The V and J genes are TRBV2 and TRBJ2-3; TRBD2 matches at 15 bases. With V trimmed by 7 bases and J by 6 bases, 5 bases remained unmatched. CDR1 is SNHLY and CDR2 is FYNNEI in the germline V gene. This CDR3 contains 15 residues. In DNA form, the CDR3 reads TGTGCCAGCACTGGACTAGCGGGAGGGCCCGATACGCAGTATTTT. This encodes CASTGLAGGPDTQYF.

In its sample, this clonotype was seen a few times. The chain joins TRBV2 to TRBJ1-2; the match to TRBD1 covers 9 bases. Germline CDR1 and CDR2: SNHLY and FYNNEI. V dropped 8 bases and J dropped 5; count of bases not matched to a gene: 15. The CDR3 has 16 residues. CDR3 bases: TGTGCCAGCTCAAGAAGTGTTCAGGACAGGGGTTATGGCTACACCTTC. Its translation: CASSRSVQDRGYGYTF.

This clonotype has more than one count but fewer than ten. Just one base apart from a much larger clone, this may be a read error. The chain employs TRBV11-2 and TRBJ2-7, with D unclear. Germline CDR1 and CDR2: SGHAT and FQNNGV. The V gene lost 4 bases and the J gene lost 2 bases, with 18 bases spanning the gap. This CDR3 contains 16 residues. The CDR3 region is CASSSLVRRGPYEQYF. The CDR3 DNA sequence: TGTGCCAGCAGCTCCTTGGTGAGGCGTGGACCCTACGAGCAGTACTTC.

This clonotype came up many times. The V and J genes are TRBV7-8 and TRBJ2-4, with TRBD2 matching over 11 bases. The CDR3 is 18 amino acids. The germline CDR1 and CDR2 sequences are SGHVS and FQNEAQ. V shed 4 bases and J 3 bases; nucleotides not matched to a gene: 11. CDR3 in amino acids: CASSSFGTSGGGKNIQYF. CDR3 DNA: TGTGCCAGCAGCTCATTTGGGACTAGCGGCGGAGGCAAAAACATTCAGTACTTC.

The chain couples TRBV25-1 to TRBJ2-3; no firm D call. The ends were cut back, 4 bases at V and 0 bases at J, with 8 bases in the middle. The CDR3 sequence is 14 residues long. Germline-derived CDR1 and CDR2 are MGHDK and SYGVNS. The CDR3 DNA reads as TGTGCCAGCAGTGTACGGTTGAGCACAGATACGCAGTATTTT. Translating it yields CASSVRLSTDTQYF.

This sequence joins TRBV7-2 and TRBJ2-1; 7 nucleotides match TRBD1. The CDR3 sequence is 17 residues long. V gave up 5 bases and J gave up 7 bases; unmatched junction bases: 17. Germline CDR1 and CDR2: SGHTA and FQGNSA. The CDR3 DNA reads TGTGCCAGCAGCCTACATAATCCGGGACAGAGGGGGAATGAGCAGTTCTTC. It codes for CASSLHNPGQRGNEQFF.

This clonotype was picked up a small number of times. The V gene is TRBV20-1, the J gene TRBJ2-1; the match to TRBD2 covers 7 bases. V lost 0 bases to trimming and J lost 5 bases; unmatched junction nucleotides: 7. The V gene's germline CDR1 is DFQATT and CDR2 SNEGSKA (reference sequence). This CDR3 is built from 15 residues. In DNA, the CDR3 is TGCAGTGCTAGAGATCGAAAAGCGGGAAACAATGAGCAGTTCTTC. Amino acids: CSARDRKAGNNEQFF.

The chain joins TRBV28 to TRBJ1-2; D is possibly TRBD1 (5 bases). V was clipped by 4 bases and J by 0 bases, with 15 bases between them. CDR1 is MDHEN and CDR2 is SYDVKM in the germline V gene. The CDR3 is 16 residues long. The CDR3 loop reads CASSSGRGPTNYGYTF. CDR3 DNA sequence: TGTGCCAGCAGTTCTGGACGGGGCCCTACTAACTATGGCTACACCTTC.

This clonotype was observed many times. The V call is TRBV28, the J call TRBJ1-5; D is unclear. The CDR3 runs to 14 residues. V lost 6 bases and J lost 2, with 11 bases in between. Germline loops: CDR1 MDHEN, CDR2 SYDVKM. In DNA, the CDR3 is TGTGCCAGCAGGAGAGCCTGGGGCAATCAGCCCCAGCATTTT. It translates to CASRRAWGNQPQHF.

This clonotype occurred many times. J is TRBJ1-2 and V is TRBV7-8, with a possible D match to TRBD1 (5 bases). In germline, CDR1 is SGHVS, CDR2 FQNEAQ. The CDR3 is made up of 13 amino acids. V lost 1 base and J 8 bases, leaving 11 bases between the germline ends. The CDR3, as DNA: TGTGCCAGCAGCTTAGATCACAGGAGGGGCTACACCTTC. It is translated as CASSLDHRRGYTF. The whole variable domain, filled in from reference TRBV7-8 and TRBJ1-2, reads GAGVSQSPRYKVAKRGQDVALRCDPISGHVSLFWYQQALGQGPEFLTYFQNEAQLDKSGLPSDRFFAERPEGSVSTLKIQRTQQEDSAVYLCASSLDHRRGYTFGSGTRLTVV.

This chain connects TRBV5-1 to TRBJ2-1; TRBD1 agrees at 8 bases. The ends lost 5 bases at V and 5 bases at J; junction bases unmatched: 12. This CDR3 spans 16 amino acids. Germline loops: CDR1 SGHRS, CDR2 YFSETQ. The DNA for the CDR3 is TGCGCCAGCAGACCCGACAGGGGATATGGGGACAATGAGCAGTTCTTC. It codes for CASRPDRGYGDNEQFF.

This clonotype was seen many times. J is TRBJ2-2 and V is TRBV2, with D uncertain. The CDR3 loop spans 15 amino acids. Trimming pared 3 bases from V and 3 bases from J, leaving 11 bases between. Germline-derived CDR1 and CDR2 are SNHLY and FYNNEI. The CDR3 spells CASSDGKPYTGELFF. The CDR3 nucleotides read TGTGCCAGCAGTGATGGAAAACCATACACCGGGGAGCTGTTTTTT. Variable domain in full (rest from reference TRBV2 and TRBJ2-2): EPEVTQTPSHQVTQMGQEVILRCVPISNHLYFYWYRQILGQKVEFLVSFYNNEISEKSEIFDDQFSVERPDGSNFTLKIRSTKLEDSAMYFCASSDGKPYTGELFFGEGSRLTVL.

This clonotype was observed a few times. The missing conserved phenylalanine or tryptophan at the end of this CDR3 makes a read error likely. The rearrangement uses TRBV6-2 or TRBV6-3 and TRBJ2-1, with 9 positions matching TRBD1. Germline loops: CDR1 MNHEY, CDR2 SVGEGT. The junction had 2 bases not matched to a gene; V was cut back by 2 bases and J by 0 bases. The CDR3 totals 16 residues. CDR3 sequence reads: CASSYGTGISYNEQFS. The DNA of the CDR3 is TGTGCCAGCAGTTACGGGACAGGGATCTCCTACAATGAGCAGTTCTCC.

This clonotype came up many times. The chain employs TRBV3-1 and TRBJ2-3; 9 bases line up with TRBD2. The length of the CDR3 is 15 residues. Looked up from germline, CDR1 is LGHDT and CDR2 is YNNKEL (reference sequence). Trimming removed 4 bases from V and 5 bases from J; junction bases left unmatched: 7. Here the CDR3 reads CASSLSGGSGDTQYF. CDR3 bases: TGTGCCAGCAGCCTTAGCGGGGGCTCAGGAGATACGCAGTATTTT.

This clonotype was recorded a few times. The rearrangement joins TRBV7-3 to TRBJ1-2; 7 bases match TRBD1. The CDR3 extends over 15 amino acids. V lost 5 bases, J lost 1 base, and 7 bases stayed unmatched. The V gene's germline CDR1 is SGHTA and CDR2 FQGTGA. The CDR3 DNA reads TGTGCCAGCAGCCCGCGACAGGGAATTAACTATGGCTACACCTTC. This translates into CASSPRQGINYGYTF.

There are many counts of this clonotype. The V and J genes are TRBV30 and TRBJ2-5; 10 bases map to TRBD2. Trimming cost V 4 bases and J 9 bases; bases outside gene matches: 8. Germline-derived CDR1 and CDR2 are GTSNPN and SVGIG (reference sequence). The CDR3 sequence is 13 residues long. Here the CDR3 reads CAWKASGGGSQYF. The DNA of the CDR3 is TGTGCCTGGAAGGCTAGCGGGGGAGGGTCCCAGTACTTC.

The rearrangement uses TRBV9 and TRBJ2-7, with D maybe TRBD1 (5 bases). The CDR3 runs 18 residues. V was cut by 0 bases and J by 6 bases, with 25 bases left in between. The germline gives CDR1 SGDLS, CDR2 YYNGEE. CDR3 loop: CASSVDGQTTGGVGEQYF. CDR3 in DNA: TGTGCCAGCAGCGTAGATGGACAAACGACGGGTGGGGTGGGCGAGCAGTACTTC. Together with reference TRBV9 and TRBJ2-7, the CDR3 gives the full variable domain: DSGVTQTPKHLITATGQRVTLRCSPRSGDLSVYWYQQSLDQGLQFLIQYYNGEERAKGNILERFSAQQFPDLHSELNLSSLELGDSALYFCASSVDGQTTGGVGEQYFGPGTRLTVT.

The V and J genes are TRBV20-1 and TRBJ1-6, with a possible D match to TRBD1 (5 bases). Germline assignment: CDR1 DFQATT and CDR2 SNEGSKA (reference sequence). The CDR3 spans 16 residues. Trimming took 3 bases from V and 7 from J, leaving 19 bases between them. CDR3: CSASYPQGTGNSPLHF. The CDR3 DNA reads TGCAGTGCTAGCTACCCTCAGGGAACGGGAAATTCACCCCTCCACTTT.

This clonotype turned up a few times. This sequence joins TRBV28 and TRBJ1-1, with 9 bases fitting TRBD1. The V gene end was trimmed by 3 bases and the J gene end by 11 bases; junction bases not matched to a gene: 10. The CDR3 has 14 amino acids. Germline V gives CDR1 MDHEN, CDR2 SYDVKM. The DNA of the CDR3 is TGTGCCAGCAGTTTTAAAGGGAAGGGACAGGGTGCTTTCTTT. It yields the protein CASSFKGKGQGAFF.

Details on this clonotype: The junction and the germline gene differ at one end; a read error may be behind it. V usage is TRBV5-1 and J usage is TRBJ1-1; tentative D call: TRBD1 (5 bases). The CDR3 loop spans 14 amino acids. Per germline, CDR1 SGHRS and CDR2 YFSETQ. The CDR3: CASTLGVLNNEAFF. CDR3 nucleotides: TGCGCCAGCACCTTGGGGGTTCTCAACAATGAAGCTTTCTTT.